The 32 T cell receptor beta chains given below trace back to one sample, sequenced in a study of cytomegalovirus exposure and HLA in healthy donors. Researchers ran the PCR with 60 Vbeta and 13 Jbeta primers. TCRdb's copy holds only in-frame clones and misses some; the assay was immunoSEQ multiplex PCR. Of some 150,000 clones in the sample, roughly 80% were seen once. The sample consisted of PBMCs. These receptors all come from a female donor in good health and CMV-seronegative.

This chain joins TRBV28 and TRBJ1-5, with D hard to call. CDR3 length: 12 residues. The germline gives CDR1 MDHEN, CDR2 SYDVKM. Between the trimmed V and J ends, which lost 7 bases and 5 bases, there was a span of 9 bases. CDR3 sequence: CASNEHHQPQHF. DNA for the CDR3: TGTGCCAGCAATGAACACCATCAGCCCCAGCATTTT.

This clone was observed a handful of times. This chain joins TRBV27 and TRBJ1-1, with D unresolved. This CDR3 has 13 residues. Germline-derived CDR1 and CDR2 are MNHEY and SMNVEV (reference sequence). V gave up 5 bases and J gave up 5 bases, with 12 bases separating them. CDR3 residues: CASSPVGGTEAFF. The CDR3 DNA sequence: TGTGCCAGCAGTCCGGTTGGAGGGACTGAAGCTTTCTTT.

V and J are TRBV28 and TRBJ2-7; D is possibly TRBD2 (6 bases). Trimming pared 7 bases from V and 3 bases from J, leaving 19 bases between. CDR3 size: 15 residues. Germline V gene data show CDR1 as MDHEN and CDR2 as SYDVKM. The CDR3 region is CASITSGTQFYEQYF. The CDR3 coding sequence is TGTGCCAGCATCACCTCCGGGACTCAATTCTACGAGCAGTACTTC. The complete variable domain, with remaining parts taken from reference TRBV28 and TRBJ2-7, reads DVKVTQSSRYLVKRTGEKVFLECVQDMDHENMFWYRQDPGLGLRLIYFSYDVKMKEKGDIPEGYSVSREKKERFSLILESASTNQTSMYLCASITSGTQFYEQYFGPGTRLTVT.

This clone has more than one count but fewer than ten. The gene calls are TRBV14 and TRBJ1-1; 8 nucleotides agree with TRBD1. Germline CDR1 SGHDN, CDR2 FVKESK. The length of the CDR3 is 16 residues. Trimming took 1 base from V and 4 from J; bases not matched to a gene: 8. The CDR3 nucleotides read TGTGCCAGCAGCCAAGTTCAGGGGGCGGGCGGCACTGAAGCTTTCTTT. As protein: CASSQVQGAGGTEAFF.

This chain connects TRBV7-2 to TRBJ2-7; no reliable D call. V gave up 1 base and J gave up 2 bases, with 6 bases separating them. The CDR3 is 13 amino acids. CDR1 is SGHTA, CDR2 FQGNSA, per germline. The CDR3 sequence: CASSLEFAYEQYF. The CDR3 coding sequence is TGTGCCAGCAGCTTAGAATTCGCCTACGAGCAGTACTTC.

V and J are TRBV6-5 and TRBJ1-4; D may be TRBD1 (5 bases). Trimming took 5 bases from V and 8 from J, leaving 15 bases between them. The CDR3 runs 14 residues. From germline, CDR1 is MNHEY and CDR2 SVGAGI. The CDR3 region has the DNA TGTGCCAGCAGTCCCTGGGGCAACGGAGAAAAACTGTTTTTT. Encoded protein: CASSPWGNGEKLFF.

This clone was counted between two and nine times. The V gene is TRBV18, the J gene TRBJ1-1, with 11 bases fitting TRBD1. Germline assignment: CDR1 KGHSH and CDR2 LQKENI. The length of the CDR3 is 16 residues. With 6 bases clipped from V and 0 bases from J, the junction kept 6 bases outside the gene matches. The chain's CDR3 is CASSADRGHLNTEAFF. CDR3 bases: TGTGCCAGCTCGGCGGACAGGGGGCACTTGAACACTGAAGCTTTCTTT.

This chain uses TRBV19 with TRBJ1-2; 10 positions agree with TRBD1. With 6 bases clipped from V and 3 bases from J, the junction kept 7 bases outside the gene matches. This CDR3 is built from 15 residues. Germline lookup yields CDR1 LNHDA and CDR2 SQIVND (reference sequence). CDR3 residues: CASSARQGADYGYTF. Written as DNA, the CDR3 is TGTGCCAGTAGCGCCCGACAGGGGGCGGACTATGGCTACACCTTC.

The chain employs TRBV9 and TRBJ1-3, with TRBD1 identical over 12 bases. The CDR3 spans 17 residues. After removal of 3 bases from V and 2 bases from J, the junction contained 6 bases not matched to a gene. Germline V gene sequence: CDR1 SGDLS, CDR2 YYNGEE. CDR3 residues: CASSGRRDRGPGNTIYF. CDR3 nucleotide sequence: TGTGCCAGCAGCGGTAGGAGGGACAGGGGGCCTGGAAACACCATATATTTT.

The genes are TRBV19 and TRBJ2-1; weak D call: TRBD1 (6 bases). The V end was cut by 3 bases, the J end by 8 bases, with 14 bases between. The CDR3 has 14 amino acids. Germline-derived CDR1 and CDR2 are LNHDA and SQIVND (reference sequence). In DNA form, the CDR3 reads TGTGCCAGTAGTATTGGCCGGAACAGGGATGAGCAGTTCTTC. This sequence encodes CASSIGRNRDEQFF.

The V and J genes are TRBV27 and TRBJ2-1; no firm D call. The CDR3 spans 16 residues. V lost 5 bases, J lost 4 bases, and 18 bases lay in between. Germline CDR1 MNHEY, CDR2 SMNVEV (reference sequence). The CDR3 sequence is CASSPTFSVHYNEQFF. The CDR3 coding sequence is TGTGCCAGCAGTCCCACGTTCTCGGTTCATTACAATGAGCAGTTCTTC.

The V call is TRBV7-9, the J call TRBJ2-5; 8 positions agree with TRBD2. CDR1 SEHNR and CDR2 FQNEAQ come from the germline V gene (reference sequence). Losses at the gene ends were 5 bases for V and 4 bases for J; bases not matched to a gene: 12. This CDR3 region has 16 residues. The CDR3 sequence is CASSQRGGGTPETQYF. The CDR3, as DNA: TGTGCCAGCAGCCAGCGCGGCGGGGGGACGCCAGAGACCCAGTACTTC.

The chain employs TRBV30 and TRBJ2-1, with 9 bases aligning to TRBD2. This CDR3 spans 16 amino acids. Trimming took 0 bases from V and 2 from J; bases not matched to a gene: 5. Per germline, CDR1 GTSNPN and CDR2 SVGIG (reference sequence). The CDR3 DNA follows: TGTGCCTGGAGTGTACCGACTAGCGGAACCTACAATGAGCAGTTCTTC. This encodes CAWSVPTSGTYNEQFF.

The J gene is TRBJ2-5, the V gene TRBV4-1; TRBD1 might be the D (5 bases). This CDR3 region has 14 residues. In germline, CDR1 is MGHRA, CDR2 YSYEKL. Deletions cut 1 base from V and 1 base from J, with 7 bases between. CDR3 sequence: CASSQAQGQETQYF. In DNA, the CDR3 is TGCGCCAGCAGCCAAGCTCAGGGCCAAGAGACCCAGTACTTC.

J is TRBJ1-1 and V is TRBV12-5; weak D call: TRBD1 (5 bases). The CDR3 loop spans 14 amino acids. Germline CDR1 reads LGHNT; CDR2 reads FRNRAP. Deletions cut 7 bases from V and 5 bases from J, with 17 bases between. For the CDR3, the DNA is TGTGCTAGTGCCACGGTGGGGGGTGGTACTGAAGCTTTCTTT. It yields the protein CASATVGGGTEAFF.

The chain couples TRBV7-6 to TRBJ2-7; 9 bases are a match to TRBD2. Germline CDR1 is SGHVS and CDR2 is FNYEAQ. V was clipped by 5 bases and J by 2 bases; unmatched bases: 4. This CDR3 is built from 14 residues. The DNA of the CDR3 is TGTGCCAGCAGCCCTTCTAGCGGGACCTACGAGCAGTACTTC. Encoded protein: CASSPSSGTYEQYF.

The chain has TRBV7-7 and TRBJ2-7, with 7 bases lining up with TRBD1. J lost 6 bases, V lost 3 bases, and 5 bases had no gene match. CDR1 and CDR2 from the germline V gene are SSHAT and FNYEAQ (reference sequence). CDR3 length: 13 amino acids. The CDR3 DNA follows: TGTGCCAGCAGCTTGGACAGGTTGGGCGAGCAGTACTTC. Translating gives CASSLDRLGEQYF.

This clone showed up just a few times. This chain connects TRBV6-4 to TRBJ2-2, with 11 positions matching TRBD2. Trimming took 4 bases from V and 6 from J; bases not matched to a gene: 7. Germline CDR1 MRHNA, CDR2 SNTAGT. The CDR3 is 16 amino acids. CDR3 DNA sequence: TGTGCCAGCAGTGTTACACTAGCGGGAGCCCCCGGGGAGCTGTTTTTT. Translated, it gives CASSVTLAGAPGELFF.

The chain recombines TRBV29-1 with TRBJ2-3; 8 nucleotides match TRBD2. The trim removed 6 bases at V and 0 bases at J, leaving 11 bases unmatched. The CDR3 runs to 16 residues. Germline V gene sequence: CDR1 SQVTM, CDR2 ANQGSEA. Here the CDR3 reads CSVRERGSSSTDTQYF. CDR3 in DNA: TGCAGCGTCCGAGAGCGGGGGTCGTCTAGCACAGATACGCAGTATTTT.

This clone was picked up a small number of times. In nucleotides, the CDR3 is TGTGCCAGCAGTTTTTCAGGTTTTGAAAAACTGTTTTTT. Amino acids: CASSFSGFEKLFF. The V and J genes are TRBV27 and TRBJ1-4, with D hard to call. Germline CDR1 reads MNHEY; CDR2 reads SMNVEV (reference sequence). The CDR3 contains 13 residues. Trimming took 3 bases from V and 7 from J, leaving 9 bases between them.

The chain recombines TRBV19 with TRBJ1-5, with 10 bases that match TRBD1. Trimming at V came to 6 bases and at J to 7 bases, leaving 9 bases not matched to a gene. The CDR3 has 15 residues. The germline CDR1 and CDR2 sequences are LNHDA and SQIVND (reference sequence). The CDR3 loop reads CASRRGQGFDQPQHF. DNA for the CDR3: TGTGCCAGTAGGAGGGGACAGGGGTTTGACCAGCCCCAGCATTTT. Complete variable domain (other parts from reference TRBV19 and TRBJ1-5): DGGITQSPKYLFRKEGQNVTLSCEQNLNHDAMYWYRQDPGQGLRLIYYSQIVNDFQKGDIAEGYSVSREKKESFPLTVTSAQKNPTAFYLCASRRGQGFDQPQHFGDGTRLSIL.

The chain recombines TRBV18 with TRBJ1-5; D unresolved. V was shortened by 2 bases and J by 7 bases, with 15 bases between the two germline ends. This CDR3 has 15 residues. The V gene's germline CDR1 is KGHSH and CDR2 LQKENI. CDR3 coding DNA: TGTGCCAGCTCACCAACTGACACTCCGGGACAGCCCCAGCATTTT. Translation: CASSPTDTPGQPQHF.

CDR3 sequence: CASSLQGAAYNSPLHF. The DNA of the CDR3 is TGTGCCAGCAGTTTACAGGGGGCAGCCTATAATTCACCCCTCCACTTT. The chain employs TRBV2 and TRBJ1-6; 9 nucleotides line up with TRBD1. The CDR3 loop spans 16 amino acids. V lost 5 bases to trimming and J lost 2 bases; unmatched junction nucleotides: 4. Germline V gives CDR1 SNHLY, CDR2 FYNNEI.

This chain connects TRBV13 to TRBJ1-3, with D perhaps TRBD1 (6 bases). The germline V and J ends were trimmed by 0 bases and 4 bases, with 10 bases remaining between them. The CDR3 totals 15 residues. Germline CDR1 reads PRHDT; CDR2 reads FYEKMQ (reference sequence). In DNA form, the CDR3 reads TGTGCCAGCAGCTTAGGTACAGGGTGGGGAAACACCATATATTTT. Its protein is CASSLGTGWGNTIYF.

The chain recombines TRBV9 with TRBJ2-3; 7 bases agree with TRBD2. The germline V gene encodes CDR1 SGDLS and CDR2 YYNGEE. The CDR3 loop spans 15 amino acids. The V segment lost 0 bases and the J segment 4 bases; nucleotides outside the gene matches: 5. The CDR3 DNA sequence: TGTGCCAGCAGCGTAGGCGGGAGAGATGCAGATACGCAGTATTTT. Translated: CASSVGGRDADTQYF. Combining the CDR3 with reference TRBV9 and TRBJ2-3 gives the whole variable domain DSGVTQTPKHLITATGQRVTLRCSPRSGDLSVYWYQQSLDQGLQFLIQYYNGEERAKGNILERFSAQQFPDLHSELNLSSLELGDSALYFCASSVGGRDADTQYFGPGTRLTVL.

This clone turned up a few times. This chain uses TRBV7-2 with TRBJ2-7, with 10 nucleotides matching TRBD2. The CDR3 spans 17 residues. Germline CDR1 and CDR2: SGHTA and FQGNSA. Losses at the gene ends were 7 bases for V and 3 bases for J; bases not matched to a gene: 15. The CDR3 reads CASTIGVAGGGIYEQYF. The DNA for the CDR3 is TGTGCCAGCACTATAGGGGTAGCGGGGGGTGGGATCTACGAGCAGTACTTC.

This clone was detected only a few times. The gene calls are TRBV2 and TRBJ2-7; weak D call: TRBD2 (6 bases). Germline CDR1 SNHLY, CDR2 FYNNEI. This CDR3 has 12 amino acids. Trimming cost V 10 bases and J 6 bases, with 16 bases left between them. The CDR3, as DNA: TGTGCCACCCTCAGACTAGTCCCCGAGCAGTACTTC. Its translation: CATLRLVPEQYF.

The chain joins TRBV7-2 to TRBJ1-5; a possible D gene is TRBD1 (6 bases). The CDR3 is 14 residues long. Trimming stripped 3 bases from V and 7 bases from J, with 13 bases between. Germline V lookup: CDR1 SGHTA, CDR2 FQGNSA. As DNA, the CDR3 is TGTGCCAGCAGCTTGAAGGGGGGGCGGCAGCCCCAGCATTTT. Protein sequence: CASSLKGGRQPQHF.

With regard to this clone: The same CDR3 is also encoded by other DNA sequences in this sample. The rearrangement joins TRBV11-3 to TRBJ2-3, with TRBD2 as a possible D gene (6 bases). The germline V gene encodes CDR1 SGHNT and CDR2 YENEEA. The V gene lost 5 bases and the J gene lost 2 bases, with 11 bases spanning the gap. The CDR3 runs to 14 residues. CDR3 region: CASSPRGTTDTQYF. The CDR3, as DNA: TGTGCCAGCAGCCCCCGCGGGACCACAGATACGCAGTATTTT. Combining the CDR3 with reference TRBV11-3 and TRBJ2-3 gives the whole variable domain EAGVVQSPRYKIIEKKQPVAFWCNPISGHNTLYWYLQNLGQGPELLIRYENEEAVDDSQLPKDRFSAERLKGVDSTLKIQPAELGDSAVYLCASSPRGTTDTQYFGPGTRLTVL.

The rearrangement uses TRBV19 and TRBJ2-7; 10 positions agree with TRBD1. The length of the CDR3 is 15 residues. V shed 8 bases, J shed 4 bases, and the junction held 11 bases outside the gene matches. The germline gives CDR1 LNHDA, CDR2 SQIVND (reference sequence). CDR3 nucleotide sequence: TGTGCCAGTTCCCCCTCCCGGGACAGGGGTTACGAGCAGTACTTC. Translating gives CASSPSRDRGYEQYF.

In its sample, this clone was seen a few times. This sequence joins TRBV2 and TRBJ2-5; possible D gene TRBD2, 5 bases. Looked up from germline, CDR1 is SNHLY and CDR2 is FYNNEI. This CDR3 is built from 14 residues. The V end lost 0 bases, the J end lost 5 bases, and 10 bases lay between the germline ends. The CDR3: CASSEAGVGETQYF. The CDR3, as DNA: TGTGCCAGCAGTGAAGCGGGAGTAGGGGAGACCCAGTACTTC.

The J gene is TRBJ1-1, the V gene TRBV5-1; 9 nucleotides align to TRBD1. The ends lost 3 bases at V and 8 bases at J; junction bases unmatched: 8. This CDR3 has 14 amino acids. Germline CDR1 reads SGHRS; CDR2 reads YFSETQ. The CDR3 loop is CASSSRTGVLEAFF. The CDR3 DNA is TGCGCCAGCAGCTCGAGGACAGGGGTTTTAGAAGCTTTCTTT.